The 10 T cell receptor beta chains below come from one sample, sequenced in a study of blood T cell repertoires in COVID-19. Generated by immunoSEQ multiplex PCR, the TCRdb table keeps only in-frame clones and is missing some. The data contain more than 350,000 clones, around nine tenths of them singletons. The source material was PBMCs or T cells enriched from blood (not recorded which). All receptors come from a woman between 50 and 59 years old who had recovered from COVID-19.

The chain uses TRBV7-2 and TRBJ1-2; TRBD1 aligns across 9 bases. V trimming: 7 bases; J trimming: 2 bases; junction bases outside the gene matches: 5. This CDR3 has 14 residues. CDR1 is SGHTA, CDR2 FQGNSA, per germline. In DNA, the CDR3 is TGTGCCAGCAAATGGGGACAGGGAAACTATGGCTACACCTTC. Its translation is CASKWGQGNYGYTF.

This clone was detected once. The chain uses TRBV19 and TRBJ2-3; 8 nucleotides agree with TRBD2. The CDR3 contains 14 residues. After removal of 6 bases from V and 3 bases from J, the junction contained 5 bases not matched to a gene. CDR1 is LNHDA and CDR2 is SQIVND in the germline V gene (reference sequence). In nucleotides, the CDR3 is TGTGCCAGTAGGGGCCGGGGGGGAACAGATACGCAGTATTTT. It specifies CASRGRGGTDTQYF.

V and J are TRBV7-6 and TRBJ1-2; D is perhaps TRBD1 (6 bases). The CDR3 contains 17 residues. Trimming cost V 4 bases and J 7 bases, with 25 bases left between them. Germline values: CDR1 SGHVS, CDR2 FNYEAQ. CDR3: CASSSWGGGAVGSGYTF. The CDR3 nucleotides are TGTGCCAGCAGCTCGTGGGGAGGGGGTGCTGTTGGAAGTGGCTACACCTTC. The entire variable domain, with the rest obtained from reference TRBV7-6 and TRBJ1-2, is as follows: GAGVSQSPRYKVTKRGQDVALRCDPISGHVSLYWYRQALGQGPEFLTYFNYEAQQDKSGLPNDRFSAERPEGSISTLTIQRTEQRDSAMYRCASSSWGGGAVGSGYTFGSGTRLTVV.

The count of this clone is one. This chain links TRBV3-1 (or the pseudogene TRBV3-2) with TRBJ1-1, with 7 bases that match TRBD1. The CDR3 sequence is 13 residues long. Germline CDR1 reads LGHDT; CDR2 reads YNNKEL (reference sequence). Trimming cost V 4 bases and J 8 bases; bases outside gene matches: 7. CDR3 loop: CASSPARGPEAFF. In DNA, the CDR3 is TGTGCCAGCAGCCCCGCTAGGGGGCCGGAAGCTTTCTTT.

The V gene is TRBV5-1, the J gene TRBJ2-7; the D gene is possibly TRBD1 (6 bases). CDR1 and CDR2 (germline): SGHRS, YFSETQ. Trimming stripped 6 bases from V and 8 bases from J, with 15 bases between. This CDR3 has 12 residues. The CDR3 DNA sequence: TGCGCCAGCACCCCAGGGGTCCGGCAGCAGTACTTC. This encodes CASTPGVRQQYF.

The V gene is TRBV28, the J gene TRBJ1-5; 8 nucleotides agree with TRBD1. The CDR3 extends over 15 amino acids. The V segment lost 8 bases and the J segment 7 bases; nucleotides outside the gene matches: 13. Germline values: CDR1 MDHEN, CDR2 SYDVKM. In DNA form, the CDR3 reads TGTGCCAGCGGCACCGCAGGGGGCCGGAGGCAGCCCCAGCATTTT. This sequence encodes CASGTAGGRRQPQHF.

The gene calls are TRBV7-2 and TRBJ2-1; TRBD1 is a possible D gene (5 bases). This CDR3 has 15 amino acids. Trimming removed 0 bases from V and 7 bases from J, with 13 bases in between. Germline CDR1 SGHTA, CDR2 FQGNSA. Written as DNA, the CDR3 is TGTGCCAGCAGCTTAGCGCGTAGCAGGGAAAATGAGCAGTTCTTC. Its translation is CASSLARSRENEQFF. Using reference TRBV7-2 and TRBJ2-1 for the parts outside the CDR3, the full variable domain is GAGVSQSPSNKVTEKGKDVELRCDPISGHTALYWYRQSLGQGLEFLIYFQGNSAPDKSGLPSDRFSAERTGGSVSTLTIQRTQQEDSAVYLCASSLARSRENEQFFGPGTRLTVL.

As for this clone: Other nucleotide sequences from this sample produce the same CDR3. V and J are TRBV6-5 and TRBJ2-1; D is perhaps TRBD1 (6 bases). V was pared by 6 bases and J by 0 bases, with 12 bases between. Germline V gives CDR1 MNHEY, CDR2 SVGAGI. CDR3 length: 15 residues. The chain's CDR3 is CASSPTGSSYNEQFF. CDR3 bases: TGTGCCAGCAGCCCAACAGGGAGCTCCTACAATGAGCAGTTCTTC.

In its sample, this clone was seen many times. This rearrangement joins TRBV7-3 to TRBJ2-7; maybe TRBD1 (5 bases). The CDR3 consists of 16 residues. Germline CDR1 SGHTA, CDR2 FQGTGA. Trimming shortened V by 5 bases and J by 5 bases, and 22 bases separated the two germline ends. The CDR3 sequence is CASSPDYQQETHEQYF. Here the CDR3 DNA reads TGTGCCAGCAGCCCCGATTACCAACAGGAAACCCACGAGCAGTACTTC.

J is TRBJ2-5 and V is TRBV6-5; tentatively, D is TRBD1 (7 bases). V was trimmed by 8 bases and J by 5 bases, leaving 15 bases between them. Germline CDR1 and CDR2: MNHEY and SVGAGI. There are 13 residues in the CDR3. The CDR3 DNA follows: TGTGCCAGCGACCCAGGGGGGACGGAGACCCAGTACTTC. This encodes CASDPGGTETQYF.